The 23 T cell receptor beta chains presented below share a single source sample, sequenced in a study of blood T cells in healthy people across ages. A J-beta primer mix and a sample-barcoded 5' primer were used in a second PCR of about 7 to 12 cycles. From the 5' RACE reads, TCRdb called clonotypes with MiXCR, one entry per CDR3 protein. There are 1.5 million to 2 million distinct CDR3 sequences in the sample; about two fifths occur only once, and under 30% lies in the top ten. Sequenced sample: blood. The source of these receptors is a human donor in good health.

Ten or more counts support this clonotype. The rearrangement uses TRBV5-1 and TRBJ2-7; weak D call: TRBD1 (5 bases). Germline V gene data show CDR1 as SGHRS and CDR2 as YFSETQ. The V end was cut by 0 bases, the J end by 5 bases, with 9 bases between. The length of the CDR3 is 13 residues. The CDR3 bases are TGCGCCAGCAGCTTGGGGACATCGGACGAGCAGTACTTC. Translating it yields CASSLGTSDEQYF.

CDR3 sequence reads: CSVAGGPNSPLHF. In DNA, the CDR3 is TGCAGCGTTGCGGGCGGACCTAATTCACCCCTCCACTTT. The J gene is TRBJ1-6, the V gene TRBV29-1; D not certain. The V and J ends lost 4 bases and 6 bases respectively, with 10 bases between them. CDR3 length: 13 residues. Per the germline V gene, CDR1 is SQVTM and CDR2 is ANQGSEA.

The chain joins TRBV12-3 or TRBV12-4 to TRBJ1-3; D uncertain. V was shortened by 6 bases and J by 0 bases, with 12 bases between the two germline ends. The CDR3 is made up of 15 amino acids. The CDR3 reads CASSQTPYSGNTIYF. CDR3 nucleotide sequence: TGTGCCAGCAGCCAGACACCCTACTCTGGAAACACCATATATTTT.

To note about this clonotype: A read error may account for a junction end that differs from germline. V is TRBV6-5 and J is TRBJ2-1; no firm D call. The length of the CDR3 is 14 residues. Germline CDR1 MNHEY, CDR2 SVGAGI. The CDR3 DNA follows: TGTGCCAGCAGTTACTCGACGTTTAGCAATGAGCAGTCCTTC. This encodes CASSYSTFSNEQSF.

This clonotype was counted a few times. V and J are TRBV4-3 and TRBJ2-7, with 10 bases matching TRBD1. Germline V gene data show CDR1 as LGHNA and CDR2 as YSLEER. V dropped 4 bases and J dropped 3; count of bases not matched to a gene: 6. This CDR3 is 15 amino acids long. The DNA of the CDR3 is TGCGCCAGCAGCCGATCCGGGACAGGGGACTACGAGCAGTACTTC. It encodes CASSRSGTGDYEQYF.

The CDR3 sequence is CASSQPGPYSGANVLTF. In DNA form, the CDR3 reads TGTGCCAGCAGCCAACCGGGCCCTTACTCTGGGGCCAACGTCCTGACTTTC. The V call is TRBV4-2, the J call TRBJ2-6, with D unclear. This CDR3 comprises 17 residues. The ends were cut back, 2 bases at V and 0 bases at J, with 11 bases in the middle. Looked up from germline, CDR1 is LGHNA and CDR2 is YNFKEQ.

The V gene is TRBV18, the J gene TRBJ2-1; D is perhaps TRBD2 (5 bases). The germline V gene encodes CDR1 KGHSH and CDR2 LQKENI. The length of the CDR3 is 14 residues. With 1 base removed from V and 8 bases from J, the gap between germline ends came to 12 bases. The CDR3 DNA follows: TGTGCCAGCTCACCACGAGGGTGGAGCGATGAGCAGTTCTTC. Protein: CASSPRGWSDEQFF.

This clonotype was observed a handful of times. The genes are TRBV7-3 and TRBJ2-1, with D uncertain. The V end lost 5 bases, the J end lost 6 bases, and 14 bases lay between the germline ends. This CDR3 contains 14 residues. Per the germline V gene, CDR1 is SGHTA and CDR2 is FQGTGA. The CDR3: CASSPRADGNEQFF. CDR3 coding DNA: TGTGCCAGCAGCCCACGGGCCGACGGCAATGAGCAGTTCTTC.

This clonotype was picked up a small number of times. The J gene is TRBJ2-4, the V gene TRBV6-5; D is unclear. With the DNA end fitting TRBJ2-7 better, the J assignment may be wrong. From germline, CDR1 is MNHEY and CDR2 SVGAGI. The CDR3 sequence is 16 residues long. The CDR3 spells CASSYSEVPSVYEQYF. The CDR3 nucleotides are TGTGCCAGCAGTTACTCTGAGGTCCCTTCGGTCTACGAGCAGTACTTC.

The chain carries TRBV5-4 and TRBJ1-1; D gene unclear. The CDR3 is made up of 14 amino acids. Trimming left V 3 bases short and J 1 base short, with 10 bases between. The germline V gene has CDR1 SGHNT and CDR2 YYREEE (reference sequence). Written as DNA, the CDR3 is TGTGCCAGCAGCTCGGCGGGCAGGAACACTGAAGCTTTCTTT. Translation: CASSSAGRNTEAFF. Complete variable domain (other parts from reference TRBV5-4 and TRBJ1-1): ETGVTQSPTHLIKTRGQQVTLRCSSQSGHNTVSWYQQALGQGPQFIFQYYREEENGRGNFPPRFSGLQFPNYSSELNVNALELDDSALYLCASSSAGRNTEAFFGQGTRLTVV.

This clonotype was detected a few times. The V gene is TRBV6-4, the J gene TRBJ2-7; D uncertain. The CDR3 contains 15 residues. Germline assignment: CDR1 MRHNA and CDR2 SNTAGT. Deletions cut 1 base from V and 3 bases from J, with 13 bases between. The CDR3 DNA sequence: TGTGCCAGCAGTGACTACAAAAGACCAGTCTACGAGCAGTACTTC. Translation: CASSDYKRPVYEQYF.

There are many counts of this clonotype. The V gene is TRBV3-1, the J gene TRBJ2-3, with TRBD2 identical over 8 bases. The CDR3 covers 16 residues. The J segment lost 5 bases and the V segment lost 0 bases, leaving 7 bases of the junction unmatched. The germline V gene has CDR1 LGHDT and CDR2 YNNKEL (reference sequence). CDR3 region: CASSQEFRGGIDTQYF. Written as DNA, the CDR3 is TGTGCCAGCAGCCAAGAGTTCCGGGGGGGAATAGATACGCAGTATTTT.

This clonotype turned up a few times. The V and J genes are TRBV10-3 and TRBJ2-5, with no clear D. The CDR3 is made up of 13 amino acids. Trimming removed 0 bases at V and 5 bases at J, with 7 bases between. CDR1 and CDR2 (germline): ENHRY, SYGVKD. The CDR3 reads CAISESNFETQYF. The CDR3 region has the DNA TGTGCCATCAGTGAGTCTAACTTCGAGACCCAGTACTTC.

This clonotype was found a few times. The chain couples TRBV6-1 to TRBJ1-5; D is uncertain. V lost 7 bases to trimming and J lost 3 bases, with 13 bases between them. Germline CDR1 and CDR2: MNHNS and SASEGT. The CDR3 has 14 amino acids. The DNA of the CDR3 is TGTGCCAGCACCACCGGAGTGTTCAATCAGCCCCAGCATTTT. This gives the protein CASTTGVFNQPQHF.

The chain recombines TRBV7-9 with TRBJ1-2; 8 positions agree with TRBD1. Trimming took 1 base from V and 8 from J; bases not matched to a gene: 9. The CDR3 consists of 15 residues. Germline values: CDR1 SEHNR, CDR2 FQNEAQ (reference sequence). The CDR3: CASSLGDRGWRGYTF. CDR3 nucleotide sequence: TGTGCCAGCAGCTTAGGTGACAGGGGATGGCGGGGCTACACCTTC. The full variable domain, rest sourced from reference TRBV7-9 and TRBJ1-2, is DTGVSQNPRHKITKRGQNVTFRCDPISEHNRLYWYRQTLGQGPEFLTYFQNEAQLEKSRLLSDRFSAERPKGSFSTLEIQRTEQGDSAMYLCASSLGDRGWRGYTFGSGTRLTVV.

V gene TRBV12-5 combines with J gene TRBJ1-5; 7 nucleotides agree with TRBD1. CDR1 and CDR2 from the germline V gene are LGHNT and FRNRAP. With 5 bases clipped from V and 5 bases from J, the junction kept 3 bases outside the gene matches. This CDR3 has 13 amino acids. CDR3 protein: CASGTDRDQPQHF. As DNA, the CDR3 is TGTGCTAGTGGTACAGACAGGGATCAGCCCCAGCATTTT. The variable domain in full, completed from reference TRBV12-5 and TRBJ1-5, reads DARVTQTPRHKVTEMGQEVTMRCQPILGHNTVFWYRQTMMQGLELLAYFRNRAPLDDSGMPKDRFSAEMPDATLATLKIQPSEPRDSAVYFCASGTDRDQPQHFGDGTRLSIL.

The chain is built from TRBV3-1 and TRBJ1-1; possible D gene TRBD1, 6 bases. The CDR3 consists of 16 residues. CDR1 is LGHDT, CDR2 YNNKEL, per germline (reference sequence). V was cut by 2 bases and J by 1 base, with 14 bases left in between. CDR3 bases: TGTGCCAGCAGCCAATCCCAGGGGAAGGCGAACACTGAAGCTTTCTTT. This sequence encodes CASSQSQGKANTEAFF.

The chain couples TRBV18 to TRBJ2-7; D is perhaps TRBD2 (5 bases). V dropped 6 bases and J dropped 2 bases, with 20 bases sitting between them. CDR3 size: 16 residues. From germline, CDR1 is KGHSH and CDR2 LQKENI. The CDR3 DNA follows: TGTGCCAGCTCTACCGGAATTTTGCGGGCTACCTACGAGCAGTACTTC. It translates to CASSTGILRATYEQYF.

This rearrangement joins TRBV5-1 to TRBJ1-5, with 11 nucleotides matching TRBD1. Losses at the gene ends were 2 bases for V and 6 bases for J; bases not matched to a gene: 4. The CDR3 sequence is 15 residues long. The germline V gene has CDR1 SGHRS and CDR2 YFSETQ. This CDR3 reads CASSLGTGGIQPQHF. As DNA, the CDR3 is TGCGCCAGCAGCTTAGGGACAGGGGGGATTCAGCCCCAGCATTTT. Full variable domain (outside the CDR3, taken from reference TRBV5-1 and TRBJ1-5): KAGVTQTPRYLIKTRGQQVTLSCSPISGHRSVSWYQQTPGQGLQFLFEYFSETQRNKGNFPGRFSGRQFSNSRSEMNVSTLELGDSALYLCASSLGTGGIQPQHFGDGTRLSIL.

The CDR3 DNA follows: TGTGCCAGCAGTTTATCACACACCTTCGCAACGAATGGCTACACCTTC. It is translated as CASSLSHTFATNGYTF. V usage is TRBV27 and J usage is TRBJ1-2; no reliable D call. Trimming shortened V by 0 bases and J by 6 bases, and 17 bases separated the two germline ends. The CDR3 runs to 16 residues. Germline CDR1 is MNHEY and CDR2 is SMNVEV (reference sequence).

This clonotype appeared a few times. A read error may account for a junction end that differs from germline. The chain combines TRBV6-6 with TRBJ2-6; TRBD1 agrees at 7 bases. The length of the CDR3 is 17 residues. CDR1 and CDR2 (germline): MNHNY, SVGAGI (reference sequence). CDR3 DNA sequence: TGTACCAGCAGTTACGGACAGGTCTACTCTGGGGCCAACGTCCTGACTTTC. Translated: CTSSYGQVYSGANVLTF.

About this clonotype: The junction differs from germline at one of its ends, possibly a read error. In DNA, the CDR3 is TGTGTCAGCAGCCCTCCTCTGGGGGGGGAAAAACTGTTTTTT. Translated, it gives CVSSPPLGGEKLFF. J is TRBJ1-4 and V is TRBV4-2; D perhaps matches TRBD1 (5 bases). The CDR3 totals 14 residues. Germline V CDR1 and CDR2: LGHNA, YNFKEQ.

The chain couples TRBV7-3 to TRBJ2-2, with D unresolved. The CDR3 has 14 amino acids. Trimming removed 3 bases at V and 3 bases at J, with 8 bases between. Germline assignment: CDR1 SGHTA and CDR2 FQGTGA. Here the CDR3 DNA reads TGTGCCAGCAGCTTCAGCTTATACACCGGGGAGCTGTTTTTT. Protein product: CASSFSLYTGELFF.